The text below deals with one T cell receptor (beta chain). Its matching antigen is unknown. Other DNA sequences from this sample encode an identical CDR3 as well. Deep-level running was used for the assay. TCRdb's copy holds only in-frame clones and misses some; the assay was immunoSEQ multiplex PCR. The sample has millions of clones; approximately 94% are singletons. The data originate from a study of shared clonotypes between healthy human individuals. Turning to the study itself: Three plates each covered CD4 naive and memory; CD8 naive two, CD8 memory one.

Notes on the study in general: The sharing of 4.5% to 6.5% of naive CD4 clonotypes was seen across several donors.

Trimming pared 1 base from V and 2 bases from J, leaving 7 bases between. The CDR3 length is 13 residues. Germline values: CDR1 SGHRS, CDR2 YFSETQ. The chain is built from TRBV5-1 and TRBJ2-7; a possible D gene is TRBD2 (6 bases). The receptor was isolated from a man aged 18 to 30 in good health. Sequences were obtained from naive CD4+ T cells sorted from blood. Regarding subset: CD45RA+ positively selected. The CDR3 spells CASSLSGAYEQYF. In nucleotides, the CDR3 is TGCGCCAGCAGCTTGTCGGGAGCCTACGAGCAGTACTTC. Complete variable domain (other parts from reference TRBV5-1 and TRBJ2-7): KAGVTQTPRYLIKTRGQQVTLSCSPISGHRSVSWYQQTPGQGLQFLFEYFSETQRNKGNFPGRFSGRQFSNSRSEMNVSTLELGDSALYLCASSLSGAYEQYFGPGTRLTVT.